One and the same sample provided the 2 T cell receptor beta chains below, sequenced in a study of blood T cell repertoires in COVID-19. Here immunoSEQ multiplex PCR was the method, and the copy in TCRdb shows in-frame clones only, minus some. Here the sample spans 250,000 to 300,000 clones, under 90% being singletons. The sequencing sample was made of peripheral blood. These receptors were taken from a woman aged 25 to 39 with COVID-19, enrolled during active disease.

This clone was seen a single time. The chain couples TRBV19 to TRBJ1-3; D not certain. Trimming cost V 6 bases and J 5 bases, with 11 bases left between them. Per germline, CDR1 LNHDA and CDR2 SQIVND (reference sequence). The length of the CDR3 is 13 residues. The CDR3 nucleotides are TGTGCCAGTAGACCCCGGGAGAGAAACACCATATATTTT. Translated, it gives CASRPRERNTIYF.

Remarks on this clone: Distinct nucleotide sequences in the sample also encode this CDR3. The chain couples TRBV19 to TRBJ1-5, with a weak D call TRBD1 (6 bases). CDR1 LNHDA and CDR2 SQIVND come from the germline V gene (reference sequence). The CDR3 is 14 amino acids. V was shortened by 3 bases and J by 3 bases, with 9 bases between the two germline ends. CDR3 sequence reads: CASSIRDTNQPQHF. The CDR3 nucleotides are TGTGCCAGTAGTATTCGGGACACCAATCAGCCCCAGCATTTT.